The rows below give T cell receptor beta chains drawn from one sample of a study of control samples from healthy donors and cancer patients. Method: immunoSEQ multiplex PCR; TCRdb's copy keeps in-frame clones and lacks some. The sample contains about 130,000 clones, 80% to 95% of which appear only once. Sequencing input: blood. These receptors were obtained from a man aged 40-55 years in good health. Both conserved end residues are part of each CDR3. A D gene is named only where the DNA matches it firmly. Size values are once, few and many counts, or a class for expanded clones, and some rows have none.

d_call: TRBD2; clone_size: .; v_call: TRBV7-9; j_call: TRBJ2-5; cdr3_nt: TGTGCCAGCAGCTTAGGGGGGGGTGAGACCCAGTACTTC; cdr3_aa: CASSLGGGETQYF
d_call: .; clone_size: .; v_call: TRBV4-1; j_call: TRBJ2-1; cdr3_nt: TGCGCCAGCAGCCAATCCTTCTCCTACAATGAGCAGTTCTTC; cdr3_aa: CASSQSFSYNEQFF
d_call: TRBD1; clone_size: .; v_call: TRBV5-1; j_call: TRBJ1-4; cdr3_nt: TGCGCCAGCAGCTTAGGGGGCGGGATAGAAGAAAAACTGTTTTTT; cdr3_aa: CASSLGGGIEEKLFF
d_call: TRBD2; clone_size: .; v_call: TRBV11-3; j_call: TRBJ2-5; cdr3_nt: TGTGCCAGCAGCGCCAGGACTAGCGGGGGTCGAGAGACCCAGTACTTC; cdr3_aa: CASSARTSGGRETQYF
d_call: TRBD2; clone_size: .; v_call: TRBV5-6; j_call: TRBJ2-5; cdr3_nt: TGTGCCAGCAGCTTGATTCTAGCGGGGGTGGAGACCCAGTACTTC; cdr3_aa: CASSLILAGVETQYF
d_call: TRBD1; clone_size: .; v_call: TRBV5-4; j_call: TRBJ1-2; cdr3_nt: TGTGCCAGCAGCTTGGCCGACAGGGGACATGGCTACACCTTC; cdr3_aa: CASSLADRGHGYTF
d_call: .; clone_size: .; v_call: TRBV2; j_call: TRBJ2-1; cdr3_nt: TGTGCCAGCAGTGGGGCCGGGTCCTCCTACAATGAGCAGTTCTTC; cdr3_aa: CASSGAGSSYNEQFF
d_call: .; clone_size: .; v_call: TRBV2; j_call: TRBJ2-7; cdr3_nt: TGTGCCAGCAGTATAGGGTGGGAGCAGTACTTC; cdr3_aa: CASSIGWEQYF
d_call: .; clone_size: .; v_call: TRBV30; j_call: TRBJ2-3; cdr3_nt: TGTGCCTGGAGAGTCCAGGCAGATACGCAGTATTTT; cdr3_aa: CAWRVQADTQYF
d_call: .; clone_size: .; v_call: TRBV3-1/TRBV3-2; j_call: TRBJ2-4; cdr3_nt: TGTGCCAGCAGCCTGCAGGGAACCAAAAACATTCAGTACTTC; cdr3_aa: CASSLQGTKNIQYF
d_call: .; clone_size: .; v_call: TRBV7-2; j_call: TRBJ2-1; cdr3_nt: TGTGCCAGCAGCTTATTCCCGGTGGGCCCCCACAATGAGCAGTTCTTC; cdr3_aa: CASSLFPVGPHNEQFF
d_call: TRBD2; clone_size: .; v_call: TRBV2; j_call: TRBJ2-7; cdr3_nt: TGTGCCAGCACCGATCCTCACCGGGGGGTTGGGCAGTACTTC; cdr3_aa: CASTDPHRGVGQYF
d_call: .; clone_size: .; v_call: TRBV7-9; j_call: TRBJ2-7; cdr3_nt: TGTGCCAGCCAGGGGTTCGACGAGCAGTACTTC; cdr3_aa: CASQGFDEQYF
d_call: .; clone_size: .; v_call: TRBV5-4; j_call: TRBJ2-2; cdr3_nt: TGTGCCAGCAGCTTGACGGACACCGGGGAGCTGTTTTTT; cdr3_aa: CASSLTDTGELFF
d_call: .; clone_size: .; v_call: TRBV3-1/TRBV3-2; j_call: TRBJ1-6; cdr3_nt: TGTGCCAGCAGCCACGGGGTTAATTCACCCCTCCACTTT; cdr3_aa: CASSHGVNSPLHF
d_call: .; clone_size: .; v_call: TRBV6-5; j_call: TRBJ1-2; cdr3_nt: TGTGCCAGCAGCGTCGGCAGGGATGATGGCTACACCTTC; cdr3_aa: CASSVGRDDGYTF
d_call: TRBD2; clone_size: .; v_call: TRBV3-1/TRBV3-2; j_call: TRBJ2-1; cdr3_nt: TGTGCCAGCAGCCCGGGACTAGCGGGGGGGCATGAGCAGTTCTTC; cdr3_aa: CASSPGLAGGHEQFF
d_call: .; clone_size: .; v_call: TRBV7-6; j_call: TRBJ2-1; cdr3_nt: TGTGCCAGCAGCTCCAGGGTAACGTCCTACAATGAGCAGTTCTTC; cdr3_aa: CASSSRVTSYNEQFF
d_call: .; clone_size: once; v_call: TRBV18; j_call: TRBJ1-1; cdr3_nt: TGTGCCAGCTCACCACCATCCGGGAGGAACACTGAAGCTTTCTTT; cdr3_aa: CASSPPSGRNTEAFF
d_call: .; clone_size: .; v_call: TRBV2; j_call: TRBJ2-7; cdr3_nt: TGTGCCAGCAGTGAACAGGGAGTTACCTACGAGCAGTACTTC; cdr3_aa: CASSEQGVTYEQYF